This TCR beta chain was documented in a study of T-cell memory formation after mild COVID-19. CDR1 is DFQATT and CDR2 is SNEGSKA in the germline V gene (reference sequence). The length of the CDR3 is 11 residues. With 3 bases clipped from V and 7 bases from J, the junction kept 3 bases outside the gene matches. TCRdb fed the 5' RACE reads into MiXCR, producing one record per CDR3 protein. The sample includes under 450,000 distinct CDR3 sequences, 20% to 30% of them seen just once. Sequenced material: PBMCs or a T cell subset sorted from them (not recorded which). This TCR derives from an adult woman who had mild COVID-19 (a few samples of this study predate the infection). Cell type and time point are not known. The chain uses TRBV20-1 and TRBJ2-7, with TRBD1 identical over 7 bases. The CDR3 DNA reads TGCAGTGCTAGGGGACAGAGTGAGCAGTACTTC. Translated, it gives CSARGQSEQYF.